One and the same sample provided the 15 T cell receptor beta chains below, sequenced in a study of OX40 agonist ivuxolimab in advanced cancers. Profiling relied on immunoSEQ multiplex PCR, and the TCRdb table lists in-frame clones only, not all of them. The sample has some 75,000 clones; about 88% are singletons. Sample: CD4+ or CD8+ T cells sorted from blood, taken in a trial of the OX40 agonist ivuxolimab. These receptors were taken from an adult with an advanced solid tumor such as melanoma, head and neck, liver or kidney cancer.

This clone was detected only once. The chain is built from TRBV6-6 and TRBJ2-7; 11 bases line up with TRBD1. The germline gives CDR1 MNHNY, CDR2 SVGAGI (reference sequence). CDR3 length equals 14 residues. Losses at the gene ends were 7 bases for V and 2 bases for J; bases not matched to a gene: 4. The DNA of the CDR3 is TGTGCCAGCAAACCGGGACAGGGGGCCTACGAGCAGTACTTC. As protein: CASKPGQGAYEQYF.

About this clone: At the DNA level, this CDR3 is encoded by other sequences in the same sample as well. The rearrangement links TRBV30 to TRBJ2-6; D is undetermined. V dropped 0 bases and J dropped 0 bases, with 3 bases sitting between them. This CDR3 is 14 amino acids long. The V gene's germline CDR1 is GTSNPN and CDR2 SVGIG (reference sequence). The CDR3 protein is CAWSVPSGANVLTF. CDR3 in DNA: TGTGCCTGGAGTGTACCCTCTGGGGCCAACGTCCTGACTTTC.

The chain joins TRBV12-5 to TRBJ1-2; tentative D call: TRBD1 (6 bases). The CDR3 runs 18 residues. The germline gives CDR1 LGHNT, CDR2 FRNRAP. V was clipped by 2 bases and J by 5 bases, with 24 bases between them. The CDR3 loop reads CASGLTFGGSGAFYGYTF. CDR3 in DNA: TGTGCTAGTGGTTTGACGTTTGGGGGCTCCGGAGCGTTTTATGGCTACACCTTC.

CDR3 residues: CASSVVMKATEAFF. In DNA form, the CDR3 reads TGTGCCAGCAGCGTAGTAATGAAGGCCACTGAAGCTTTCTTT. J is TRBJ1-1 and V is TRBV9; no reliable D call. The V gene lost 0 bases and the J gene lost 4 bases, with 10 bases spanning the gap. Germline CDR1 is SGDLS and CDR2 is YYNGEE. The CDR3 has 14 residues.

This sequence joins TRBV29-1 and TRBJ2-3; D ambiguous. The CDR3 consists of 14 residues. Germline CDR1 SQVTM, CDR2 ANQGSEA. Trimming cost V 0 bases and J 0 bases, with 7 bases left between them. The CDR3 spells CSVEEWISTDTQYF. The CDR3, as DNA: TGCAGCGTTGAAGAGTGGATTAGCACAGATACGCAGTATTTT.

The rearrangement uses TRBV5-1 and TRBJ2-1; either TRBD1 or TRBD2 may fit D (6 bases each). Germline V CDR1 and CDR2: SGHRS, YFSETQ. The CDR3 loop spans 15 amino acids. Trimming left V 0 bases short and J 6 bases short, with 13 bases between. In DNA form, the CDR3 reads TGCGCCAGCAGCTTGGGACTAGGAGGGGGCAATGAGCAGTTCTTC. It specifies CASSLGLGGGNEQFF.

The gene calls are TRBV6-6 and TRBJ2-6; D remains unclear. The CDR3 extends over 13 amino acids. Germline V lookup: CDR1 MNHNY, CDR2 SVGAGI (reference sequence). V shed 6 bases and J shed 8 bases, with 11 bases lying between them. The CDR3, as DNA: TGTGCCAGCAGCCCCCGAGGAACCAACGTCCTGACTTTC. It is translated as CASSPRGTNVLTF.

This clone was detected a few times. V is TRBV7-3 and J is TRBJ2-6, with TRBD1 matching over 9 bases. CDR1 and CDR2 (germline): SGHTA, FQGTGA. There are 20 residues in the CDR3. J was trimmed by 2 bases and V by 5 bases; bases with no gene match: 16. The CDR3 coding sequence is TGTGCCAGCAGCCCGCGGACAGGGGTTGATGTTGGGACTGGGGCCAACGTCCTGACTTTC. This sequence encodes CASSPRTGVDVGTGANVLTF.

The rearrangement uses TRBV2 and TRBJ1-2, with D perhaps matching TRBD1 (5 bases). The V end was cut by 5 bases, the J end by 4 bases, with 11 bases between. The germline CDR1 and CDR2 sequences are SNHLY and FYNNEI. This CDR3 has 13 amino acids. The CDR3 nucleotides read TGTGCCAGCAGTTCTACAGGCATCTATGGCTACACCTTC. This sequence encodes CASSSTGIYGYTF.

This clone has just a few counts. This rearrangement joins TRBV5-1 to TRBJ2-7; a possible D gene is TRBD1 (5 bases). Trimming stripped 5 bases from V and 0 bases from J, with 9 bases between. Germline CDR1 SGHRS, CDR2 YFSETQ. This CDR3 spans 13 amino acids. The chain's CDR3 is CASRLRDSYEQYF. CDR3 DNA: TGCGCCAGCAGGCTCAGGGACTCCTACGAGCAGTACTTC.

This clone has a handful of counts. The rearrangement links TRBV10-2 to TRBJ1-5; 12 bases are shared with TRBD1. J gave up 0 bases and V 4 bases, and 7 bases lay outside the gene matches. This CDR3 region has 18 residues. Germline values: CDR1 WSHSY, CDR2 SAAADI. The CDR3 region has the DNA TGCGCCAGCAGTGCGGGACAGGGGGCCCTTTATAGCAATCAGCCCCAGCATTTT. Protein product: CASSAGQGALYSNQPQHF.

Concerning this clone: One junction end disagrees with the germline gene, perhaps due to a read error. The sample carries other DNA sequences with the same CDR3. The chain carries TRBV2 and TRBJ2-7; 13 bases agree with TRBD2. The CDR3 sequence is 15 residues long. CDR1 is SNHLY and CDR2 is FYNNEI in the germline V gene. CDR3 nucleotides: TGCGCCAGCAGGACCACTAGCGGGAGGGCCTACGAGCAGTACTTC. Its protein is CASRTTSGRAYEQYF. Variable domain in full (rest from reference TRBV2 and TRBJ2-7): EPEVTQTPSHQVTQMGQEVILRCVPISNHLYFYWYRQILGQKVEFLVSFYNNEISEKSEIFDDQFSVERPDGSNFTLKIRSTKLEDSAMYFCASRTTSGRAYEQYFGPGTRLTVT.

This clone was counted between two and nine times. A read error may account for a junction end that differs from germline. CDR3 region: CAGRDRAYGYTF. The CDR3 DNA follows: TGTGCCGGGAGGGACAGGGCCTATGGCTACACCTTC. V and J are TRBV30 and TRBJ1-2; 9 bases are shared with TRBD1. CDR1 is GTSNPN and CDR2 is SVGIG in the germline V gene (reference sequence). This CDR3 region has 12 residues.

This sequence joins TRBV5-4 and TRBJ1-4; D is undetermined. The V end was cut by 1 base, the J end by 2 bases, with 6 bases between. The CDR3 sequence is 14 residues long. CDR1 is SGHNT, CDR2 YYREEE, per germline (reference sequence). CDR3 sequence (DNA): TGTGCCAGCAGCTTGTGGGCTACTAATGAAAAACTGTTTTTT. Translated, it gives CASSLWATNEKLFF.

The chain combines TRBV13 with TRBJ1-3, with 7 bases identical to TRBD1. This CDR3 contains 16 residues. With V trimmed by 6 bases and J by 0 bases, 8 bases remained unmatched. Germline V gene sequence: CDR1 PRHDT, CDR2 FYEKMQ (reference sequence). The CDR3 region is CASSRTAGGSGNTIYF. The CDR3, as DNA: TGTGCCAGCAGTCGCACTGCAGGGGGCTCTGGAAACACCATATATTTT.